The T cell receptor (beta chain) under discussion was sequenced for a study of human T cells and chemical hapten exposure. Study summary: Patients received weekly diphenylcyclopropenone doses to the scalp throughout the approximately 25-week study. Study findings and constraints: Significantly greater numbers of large CDR3 similarity clusters came from expanded TCRs than from controls.

Stated time point: patch test 3, about 24 weeks after DPC sensitization. Treatment: therapeutic diphenylcyclopropenone sensitization with weekly scalp DPC. TCRdb analysed the RACE reads with MiXCR anew, one entry per CDR3 protein. The sample carries some 180,000 distinct CDR3 sequences, around 23% recorded once. The table lists this clonotype with a count of one. Its cognate antigen is unknown. Sequencing was performed on whole blood, taken in connection with sensitization to the hapten diphenylcyclopropenone (DPC). The TCR was taken from a middle-aged woman with alopecia areata. Some clones in this sample may be carry-over from other donors' samples.

DNA of the CDR3: TGCAGTGCGAGACAGACAGGGGGCAATGAGCAGTTCTTC. It specifies CSARQTGGNEQFF. The chain recombines TRBV20-1 with TRBJ2-1; 9 positions agree with TRBD1. The CDR3 is made up of 13 amino acids. CDR1 DFQATT and CDR2 SNEGSKA come from the germline V gene (reference sequence). The trim removed 6 bases at V and 6 bases at J, leaving 6 bases unmatched.